This record covers a single TCR beta chain. Its antigen is unidentified. The sample is drawn from a study of regulatory T cells in long-lasting Graves disease. Study-wide context: In persistent Graves' disease, antithyroid drugs had been taken for over 5 years and TSH receptor antibodies stayed positive. Findings of the study overall: Few sampled subjects may have lowered accuracy.

Time point in this sample: persistent/refractory GD, antithyroid drugs over 5 years with positive TRAb. After RNA was extracted from PBMCs, the TCR library was made from it. iRepertoire HTBI primers and Arm-PCR of CDR3 regions built TCR beta libraries. MiXCR was run by TCRdb on the multiplex PCR reads, yielding one entry per CDR3 protein. Altogether some 470,000 distinct CDR3 sequences are present, 20% to 25% being singletons, with the ten largest covering roughly 6.9%. Source: peripheral blood mononuclear cells (PBMCs), taken when the disease was refractory, from a patient treated with antithyroid drugs. This receptor was obtained from a female donor with Graves disease.

DNA of the CDR3: TGCAGCGTCGAGGCTAGCGGGAGGCCATACTCCTACAATGAGCAGTTCTTC. Its protein product is CSVEASGRPYSYNEQFF. The chain combines TRBV29-1 with TRBJ2-1; TRBD2 aligns across 11 bases. J lost 0 bases, V lost 6 bases, and 10 bases had no gene match. Per germline, CDR1 SQVTM and CDR2 ANQGSEA. The length of the CDR3 is 17 residues.